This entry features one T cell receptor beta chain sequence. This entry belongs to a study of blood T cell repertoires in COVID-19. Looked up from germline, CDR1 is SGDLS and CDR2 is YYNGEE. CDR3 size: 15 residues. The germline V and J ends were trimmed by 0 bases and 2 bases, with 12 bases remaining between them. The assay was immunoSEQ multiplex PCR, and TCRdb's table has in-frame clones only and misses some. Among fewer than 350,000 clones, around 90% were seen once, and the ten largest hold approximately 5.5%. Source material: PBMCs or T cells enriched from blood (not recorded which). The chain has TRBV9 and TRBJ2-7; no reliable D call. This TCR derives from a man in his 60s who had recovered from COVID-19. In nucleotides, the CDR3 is TGTGCCAGCAGCGTAGCCCCCGACTGGACCTACGAGCAGTACTTC. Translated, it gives CASSVAPDWTYEQYF.